The rows below give T cell receptor beta chains drawn from one sample of a study of cytomegalovirus exposure and HLA in healthy donors. The repertoire was sequenced with immunoSEQ multiplex PCR; TCRdb's copy has only in-frame clones and lacks some. The sample lists more than 90,000 clones, about two thirds occurring once. Sequenced material: PBMCs. The receptors come from a man aged 50-60 years in good health and CMV-seronegative. Each CDR3 is given with its conserved first and last residue. A D gene is named only where the DNA matches it firmly. Only part of the rows carry a size: once, few, many, or a class if the clone is expanded.

CDR3 protein	CDR3 DNA	clone size	J gene	CDR3 length	V gene	D gene
CASSPGQGYGYTF	TGCGCCAGCAGCCCCGGACAGGGTTATGGCTACACCTTC	NA	TRBJ1-2	13	TRBV5-1	TRBD1
CASSQSAGRTGANVLTF	TGCGCCAGCAGTCAATCTGCGGGAAGGACTGGGGCCAACGTCCTGACTTTC	few	TRBJ2-6	17	TRBV23-1	NA
CASSLLVEGPGGALHF	TGCGCCAGCAGCCTCCTAGTGGAGGGCCCCGGCGGGGCCCTCCACTTT	NA	TRBJ1-6	16	TRBV4-1	NA
CASSFRLATYF	TGTGCCAGCAGCTTTAGACTAGCCACGTATTTT	NA	TRBJ2-3	11	TRBV11-2	TRBD2
CSVGDFYGYTF	TGCAGTGTGGGGGACTTCTATGGCTACACCTTC	few	TRBJ1-2	11	TRBV20-1	NA
CASSLGQGAETQYF	TGTGCCAGCAGCCTGGGACAGGGGGCGGAGACCCAGTACTTC	NA	TRBJ2-5	14	TRBV9	TRBD1
CASSYLTGRYEQYF	TGTGCCAGCAGTTACCTGACAGGTCGGTACGAGCAGTACTTC	few	TRBJ2-7	14	TRBV28	NA
CASSRDRVSYNEQFF	TGTGCCAGCAGCCGAGACAGGGTCTCCTACAATGAGCAGTTCTTC	NA	TRBJ2-1	15	TRBV5-6	TRBD1
CASSPETGREKLFF	TGTGCCAGCAGTCCAGAGACAGGACGCGAAAAACTGTTTTTT	NA	TRBJ1-4	14	TRBV28	NA
CASSLGTSGRGGELFF	TGTGCCAGCAGCCTTGGGACTAGCGGGAGAGGCGGGGAGCTGTTTTTT	NA	TRBJ2-2	16	TRBV4-2	TRBD2
CASRGGGTYNEQFF	TGTGCCAGCAGGGGTGGGGGGACCTACAATGAGCAGTTCTTC	medium-sized	TRBJ2-1	14	TRBV27	NA
CASSLRTNTEAFF	TGTGCCAGCAGCTTGCGTACGAACACTGAAGCTTTCTTT	NA	TRBJ1-1	13	TRBV7-3	NA
CAWSVRREYTDTQYF	TGTGCCTGGAGTGTACGTAGAGAGTACACAGATACGCAGTATTTT	NA	TRBJ2-3	15	TRBV30	NA
CASSLDGAGGHTQYF	TGTGCCAGCAGCTTAGACGGAGCGGGAGGACATACGCAGTATTTT	few	TRBJ2-3	15	TRBV7-2	TRBD2
CASRVGLSFEQFF	TGTGCCAGCAGGGTAGGACTGTCGTTTGAGCAGTTCTTC	NA	TRBJ2-1	13	TRBV2	NA
CASSQIYRGGNEQYF	TGCGCCAGCAGCCAGATATACAGGGGCGGGAACGAGCAGTACTTC	many	TRBJ2-7	15	TRBV4-1	NA
CSVGDTTGELFF	TGCAGCGTTGGGGACACTACCGGGGAGCTGTTTTTT	NA	TRBJ2-2	12	TRBV29-1	NA
CASSVGSKNTEAFF	TGTGCCAGCAGCGTAGGTAGCAAAAACACTGAAGCTTTCTTT	NA	TRBJ1-1	14	TRBV9	NA
CASKVGLAGEDTQYF	TGTGCCAGCAAGGTCGGACTAGCGGGCGAAGATACGCAGTATTTT	NA	TRBJ2-3	15	TRBV2	TRBD2
CASSQRSGSWETQYF	TGCGCCAGCAGCCAAAGAAGCGGGAGCTGGGAGACCCAGTACTTC	NA	TRBJ2-5	15	TRBV4-3	TRBD2
CASSPLEGYSYEQYF	TGTGCCAGCAGCCCTTTGGAGGGGTACTCCTACGAGCAGTACTTC	NA	TRBJ2-7	15	TRBV5-6	NA
CASSITGHSSSGANVLTF	TGTGCCAGTAGTATCACGGGACACTCCAGCTCTGGGGCCAACGTCCTGACTTTC	NA	TRBJ2-6	18	TRBV19	NA
CASSQDLQSNEKLFF	TGCGCCAGCAGCCAAGATCTACAGAGTAATGAAAAACTGTTTTTT	NA	TRBJ1-4	15	TRBV4-3	NA
CASSLAFAGAVSNQPQHF	TGTGCCAGCAGCTTAGCGTTTGCAGGGGCAGTCAGCAATCAGCCCCAGCATTTT	NA	TRBJ1-5	18	TRBV7-8	NA
CASSRYRAGDYGYTF	TGTGCCAGCAGTAGATACAGGGCGGGAGACTATGGCTACACCTTC	NA	TRBJ1-2	15	TRBV6-5	NA
CASSGRTGYGYTF	TGTGCCAGCAGCGGGCGGACAGGCTATGGCTACACCTTC	NA	TRBJ1-2	13	TRBV7-2	TRBD1
CASSVVDSGANEQFF	TGTGCCAGCAGCGTAGTGGATAGCGGGGCCAATGAGCAGTTCTTC	NA	TRBJ2-1	15	TRBV9	TRBD2
CASSLSQNYGYTF	TGCGCCAGCAGCTTGTCCCAAAACTATGGCTACACCTTC	NA	TRBJ1-2	13	TRBV5-1	NA
CASSISRGLGNGYTF	TGTGCCAGCAGTATCTCGCGGGGGCTTGGTAATGGCTACACCTTC	NA	TRBJ1-2	15	TRBV14	NA
CASSRGGDEAFF	TGTGCCAGCAGCCGCGGGGGCGATGAAGCTTTCTTT	NA	TRBJ1-1	12	TRBV6-1	NA
CACIEAGGPWETQYF	TGTGCCTGCATAGAAGCGGGGGGGCCCTGGGAGACCCAGTACTTC	NA	TRBJ2-5	15	TRBV28	TRBD2
CASSPPESYNTGELFF	TGTGCCAGCTCACCACCGGAGAGTTACAACACCGGGGAGCTGTTTTTT	NA	TRBJ2-2	16	TRBV18	NA
CASRPTVNPLGEAFF	TGTGCCAGCCGCCCGACAGTAAACCCGCTAGGTGAAGCTTTCTTT	NA	TRBJ1-1	15	TRBV7-2	NA
CASSQGGTGDYQPQHF	TGCGCCAGCAGCCAAGGCGGGACAGGGGATTATCAGCCCCAGCATTTT	NA	TRBJ1-5	16	TRBV4-1	TRBD1
CASSQDWGGEAFF	TGTGCCAGCAGCCAAGATTGGGGGGGAGAAGCTTTCTTT	NA	TRBJ1-1	13	TRBV4-2	NA
CSASLAGATDTQYF	TGCAGCGCGTCTCTAGCGGGAGCTACAGATACGCAGTATTTT	NA	TRBJ2-3	14	TRBV29-1	TRBD2
CASSFSDRGAYNEQFF	TGTGCCAGCAGCTTTTCGGACAGGGGAGCCTACAATGAGCAGTTCTTC	NA	TRBJ2-1	16	TRBV7-9	TRBD1
CSARSVYEQYF	TGCAGTGCTAGGTCGGTGTACGAGCAGTACTTC	NA	TRBJ2-7	11	TRBV20-1	NA
CSVVRDRSTDTQYF	TGCAGCGTTGTCAGGGACAGAAGCACAGATACGCAGTATTTT	NA	TRBJ2-3	14	TRBV29-1	TRBD1
CASSLSRSATSTDTQYF	TGTGCCAGCAGCCTGTCTAGGAGTGCAACTAGCACAGATACGCAGTATTTT	NA	TRBJ2-3	17	TRBV7-3	NA
CASSLGLLGGDTQYF	TGCGCCAGCAGCTTGGGCCTCCTGGGGGGAGATACGCAGTATTTT	few	TRBJ2-3	15	TRBV5-1	NA
CASSLDGEGGGVANYGYTF	TGTGCCAGCAGCTTAGATGGGGAGGGCGGGGGCGTCGCTAACTATGGCTACACCTTC	NA	TRBJ1-2	19	TRBV7-8	NA
CATSSIVLGNSPLHF	TGTGCCACCAGCAGTATCGTTTTGGGCAATTCACCCCTCCACTTT	NA	TRBJ1-6	15	TRBV15	NA
CASSSLSGRDTQYF	TGCGCCAGCAGCTCGCTTAGCGGGAGGGATACGCAGTATTTT	NA	TRBJ2-3	14	TRBV5-1	TRBD2
CASSLAGGLNTEAFF	TGCGCCAGCAGCTTGGCAGGGGGCCTGAACACTGAAGCTTTCTTT	NA	TRBJ1-1	15	TRBV5-1	TRBD1
CASSPSTGTGFFEQYF	TGTGCCAGCTCACCAAGTACGGGGACAGGTTTTTTCGAGCAGTACTTC	NA	TRBJ2-7	16	TRBV18	TRBD1
CASSQNMGQETQYF	TGTGCCAGCTCACAAAACATGGGGCAGGAGACCCAGTACTTC	NA	TRBJ2-5	14	TRBV18	NA
CASSFPGTLIWAPGALYEQYF	TGTGCCAGCAGTTTCCCCGGGACTTTGATTTGGGCTCCCGGGGCCCTCTACGAGCAGTACTTC	medium-sized	TRBJ2-7	21	TRBV28	NA
CASSGTVVNTEAFF	TGTGCCAGCAGCGGGACAGTCGTTAACACTGAAGCTTTCTTT	NA	TRBJ1-1	14	TRBV2	TRBD1
CASSQDLTSGGQLFF	TGCGCCAGCAGCCAAGATTTGACTAGCGGTGGCCAGCTGTTTTTT	NA	TRBJ2-2	15	TRBV4-1	TRBD2